The 22 T cell receptor beta chains presented below share a single source sample, sequenced in a study of Ad26.COV2.S vaccination and SARS-CoV-2 variants. Sequencing was performed with immunoSEQ multiplex PCR; in TCRdb, only in-frame clones are kept and a portion is missing. The repertoire includes approximately 400,000 clones, 85% of them detected once, and about 3.3% sits in the top ten. The treatment: over 15 received Ad26.COV2.S at low or high dose, single or two shots; about 5 received placebo; per-sample allocation not given. Specimen acquisition occurred on day 63 following the initial vaccine or placebo injection. The sequencing used peripheral blood, collected in a trial of Ad26.COV2.S vaccine versus placebo. The receptors were sampled from a person aged 18-65 years who received the Ad26.COV2.S COVID-19 vaccine or a placebo.

The chain has TRBV21-1 and TRBJ2-7; TRBD1 is taken as the D call from the table, unchecked against the DNA. TRBV21-1 is a listed pseudogene. This CDR3 region has 15 residues. The CDR3: CASSNYPGQSYEQYF. CDR3 bases: TGTGCCAGCAGCAACTACCCGGGACAGAGCTACGAGCAGTACTTC.

This clone was found a few times. The chain couples TRBV9 to TRBJ2-2; possible D gene TRBD1, 5 bases. V shed 4 bases and J shed 6 bases, with 13 bases lying between them. This CDR3 has 14 amino acids. Germline V gives CDR1 SGDLS, CDR2 YYNGEE. The CDR3 DNA reads TGTGCCAGCAGCCGCCTTGGGGCCGCCGGGGAGCTGTTTTTT. Its protein product is CASSRLGAAGELFF.

The chain couples TRBV27 to TRBJ2-1, with D tentatively TRBD2 (5 bases). V gave up 3 bases and J gave up 8 bases, with 11 bases separating them. Germline CDR1 is MNHEY and CDR2 is SMNVEV (reference sequence). This CDR3 spans 13 amino acids. DNA of the CDR3: TGTGCCAGCAGTTTCCGGGGAGCGTATGAGCAGTTCTTC. Its translation: CASSFRGAYEQFF.

J is TRBJ1-6 and V is TRBV6-6; D ambiguous. Trimming took 6 bases from V and 7 from J, leaving 4 bases between them. CDR3 length: 11 amino acids. From germline, CDR1 is MNHNY and CDR2 SVGAGI (reference sequence). Written as DNA, the CDR3 is TGTGCCAGCAGGAGCAATTCACCCCTCCACTTT. Translated: CASRSNSPLHF.

This clone was detected only once. CDR3 loop: CASSFDAGRYNEQFF. CDR3 bases: TGCGCCAGCAGCTTCGACGCGGGGCGCTACAATGAGCAGTTCTTC. The chain combines TRBV5-1 with TRBJ2-1, with D possibly matching TRBD2 (6 bases). The ends were cut back, 2 bases at V and 3 bases at J, with 12 bases in the middle. The CDR3 spans 15 residues. Germline V gene data show CDR1 as SGHRS and CDR2 as YFSETQ.

This chain joins TRBV12-3 or TRBV12-4 and TRBJ2-3; no definite D call. The CDR3 runs to 13 residues. V was trimmed by 4 bases and J by 9 bases, leaving 14 bases between them. The CDR3 DNA is TGTGCCAGCAGTTCATTTCACAGATGGACGCAGTATTTT. Translating it yields CASSSFHRWTQYF.

The chain combines TRBV2 with TRBJ2-7; D not resolved. Germline values: CDR1 SNHLY, CDR2 FYNNEI. The CDR3 is 11 residues long. Trimming stripped 2 bases from V and 2 bases from J, with 1 base between. This CDR3 reads CASSETYEQYF. In nucleotides, the CDR3 is TGTGCCAGCAGTGAAACCTACGAGCAGTACTTC.

The chain combines TRBV11-2 with TRBJ2-7, with no clear D. The V end lost 0 bases, the J end lost 2 bases, and 11 bases lay between the germline ends. The CDR3 extends over 15 amino acids. Germline lookup yields CDR1 SGHAT and CDR2 FQNNGV. CDR3 in DNA: TGTGCCAGCAGCTTAGATCTATCCAAGACCTACGAGCAGTACTTC. It yields the protein CASSLDLSKTYEQYF.

This clone was seen a few times. This rearrangement joins TRBV14 to TRBJ1-2, with 9 bases matching TRBD1. The CDR3 has 17 residues. The V gene's germline CDR1 is SGHDN and CDR2 FVKESK. J was trimmed by 6 bases and V by 5 bases; bases with no gene match: 16. CDR3 sequence reads: CASSITGGYRPWNGYTF. CDR3 DNA: TGTGCCAGCAGCATCACAGGGGGCTATCGACCGTGGAATGGCTACACCTTC.

J is TRBJ1-4 and V is TRBV28, with 7 positions matching TRBD1. J was trimmed by 7 bases and V by 2 bases; bases with no gene match: 4. The CDR3 runs to 14 residues. From germline, CDR1 is MDHEN and CDR2 SYDVKM. This CDR3 is CASSLGQGVEKLFF. For the CDR3, the DNA is TGTGCCAGCAGTTTAGGGCAGGGGGTTGAAAAACTGTTTTTT.

This clone has a handful of counts. J is TRBJ2-2 and V is TRBV30, with D perhaps assigned TRBD1 or TRBD2 (6 bases each). The CDR3 length is 15 residues. Trimming removed 0 bases from V and 5 bases from J, with 13 bases in between. CDR1 and CDR2 (germline): GTSNPN, SVGIG (reference sequence). CDR3 amino acids: CAWSVWGAGTGELFF. CDR3 sequence (DNA): TGTGCCTGGAGTGTATGGGGGGCCGGGACCGGGGAGCTGTTTTTT.

The chain links TRBV28 to TRBJ2-7, with D perhaps matching TRBD1 (6 bases). Per germline, CDR1 MDHEN and CDR2 SYDVKM. The CDR3 runs to 16 residues. The V and J ends lost 4 bases and 3 bases respectively, with 19 bases between them. The CDR3 DNA is TGTGCCAGCAGTTCTCCAACTACCGGGACACACTACGAGCAGTACTTC. Amino acid sequence: CASSSPTTGTHYEQYF.

The genes are TRBV21-1 and TRBJ2-7; the DNA was not compared with TRBD2, the D call given in the table. TRBV21-1 is deemed a pseudogene. The CDR3 spans 16 residues. In DNA form, the CDR3 reads TGTGCCAGCAGCAAAGGGTTTAGGCGGATTTCCTACGAGCAGTACTTC. Its translation: CASSKGFRRISYEQYF.

This sequence joins TRBV30 and TRBJ1-6; 7 bases line up with TRBD1. Germline trimming cut 6 bases from V and 8 bases from J; bases unmatched to any gene: 10. This CDR3 region has 14 residues. The germline V gene has CDR1 GTSNPN and CDR2 SVGIG (reference sequence). CDR3 residues: CACQPLTGDSPLHF. The DNA of the CDR3 is TGTGCCTGTCAGCCATTAACAGGGGATTCACCCCTCCACTTT.

CDR3 protein: CASSYPRTSGSVLKETQYF. CDR3 DNA: TGTGCCAGCAGTTACCCGCGGACTAGCGGGAGTGTTTTGAAAGAGACCCAGTACTTC. V gene TRBV6-2 or TRBV6-3 combines with J gene TRBJ2-5; 13 bases map to TRBD2. There are 19 residues in the CDR3. Germline CDR1 MNHEY, CDR2 SVGEGT. Losses at the gene ends were 2 bases for V and 3 bases for J; bases not matched to a gene: 12.

This chain links TRBV20-1 with TRBJ2-3; D not resolved. The CDR3 runs to 12 residues. The V gene's germline CDR1 is DFQATT and CDR2 SNEGSKA (reference sequence). The ends were cut back, 3 bases at V and 6 bases at J, with 10 bases in the middle. CDR3 residues: CSASETPDTQYF. The CDR3 DNA sequence: TGCAGTGCTAGTGAAACTCCGGATACGCAGTATTTT.

Concerning this clone: The same CDR3 can be traced to other DNA sequences in this sample. The chain joins TRBV9 to TRBJ1-4; TRBD1 matches 8 bases. CDR1 SGDLS and CDR2 YYNGEE come from the germline V gene. CDR3 size: 14 residues. Trimming cost V 0 bases and J 8 bases; bases outside gene matches: 3. The CDR3 here is CASSVGQGYEKLFF. CDR3 nucleotides: TGTGCCAGCAGCGTAGGACAGGGGTACGAAAAACTGTTTTTT.

This rearrangement joins TRBV28 to TRBJ2-6; TRBD1 is a possible D gene (5 bases). Germline V gene data show CDR1 as MDHEN and CDR2 as SYDVKM. V lost 4 bases, J lost 2 bases, and 12 bases lay in between. This CDR3 is built from 16 residues. CDR3 region: CASSSPRDTGANVLTF. The DNA of the CDR3 is TGTGCCAGCAGTTCACCCAGGGATACTGGGGCCAACGTCCTGACTTTC.

The rearrangement joins TRBV7-6 to TRBJ2-2, with D perhaps TRBD1 or TRBD2 (6 bases each). V gave up 5 bases and J gave up 7 bases, with 23 bases separating them. CDR3 length equals 17 residues. Germline CDR1 is SGHVS and CDR2 is FNYEAQ. The CDR3 sequence is CASSPVMGGWRGGELFF. As DNA, the CDR3 is TGTGCCAGCAGCCCCGTGATGGGGGGCTGGCGGGGCGGGGAGCTGTTTTTT. The whole variable domain, filled in from reference TRBV7-6 and TRBJ2-2, reads GAGVSQSPRYKVTKRGQDVALRCDPISGHVSLYWYRQALGQGPEFLTYFNYEAQQDKSGLPNDRFSAERPEGSISTLTIQRTEQRDSAMYRCASSPVMGGWRGGELFFGEGSRLTVL.

This chain joins TRBV29-1 and TRBJ2-5, with TRBD1 matching 10 bases. The J segment lost 4 bases and the V segment lost 7 bases, leaving 6 bases of the junction unmatched. Germline V gene data show CDR1 as SQVTM and CDR2 as ANQGSEA. The length of the CDR3 is 13 residues. The chain's CDR3 is CSASGTGVETQYF. In DNA, the CDR3 is TGCAGCGCCTCCGGGACAGGGGTAGAGACCCAGTACTTC.

The chain has TRBV12-3 or TRBV12-4 and TRBJ1-4; no firm D call. V lost 2 bases to trimming and J lost 8 bases, with 9 bases between them. The CDR3 runs to 13 residues. This CDR3 is CASSLWAEEKLFF. CDR3 bases: TGTGCCAGCAGTTTATGGGCGGAAGAAAAACTGTTTTTT.

This clone occurred once. The rearrangement links TRBV6-5 to TRBJ2-6, with D unresolved. The CDR3 contains 16 residues. The germline CDR1 and CDR2 sequences are MNHEY and SVGAGI. The V and J ends lost 0 bases and 0 bases respectively, with 6 bases between them. The CDR3 here is CASSYSGFSGANVLTF. CDR3 bases: TGTGCCAGCAGTTACTCCGGGTTCTCTGGGGCCAACGTCCTGACTTTC.